Presented here are 9 T cell receptor beta chains from one specimen sequenced in a study of blood T cell repertoires in COVID-19 (dated by TCRdb to 2018 to 2021). The library came from the immunoSEQ multiplex PCR assay. The table comes from immuneACCESS by way of TCRdb, which keeps in-frame sequences with V and J called. Part of the clones is missing from these tables; in studies checked, under half for an unresolved V gene and the rest for unknown reasons. This sample lists 260,000 or so clones; 85% were detected once. The top ten clonotypes cover under 3% of the sample. Material: PBMCs or T cells enriched from blood (not recorded which). Receptors originate from a woman aged 45-59 years who had recovered from COVID-19.

The chain is built from TRBV9 and TRBJ2-1, with 8 bases aligning to TRBD2. The junction had 6 bases not matched to a gene; V was cut back by 4 bases and J by 0 bases. The CDR3 spans 16 residues. Germline V gene lookup returns CDR1 SGDLS and CDR2 YYNGEE. CDR3 loop: CASSPSGGVSYNEQFF. The CDR3, as DNA: TGTGCCAGCAGCCCCAGCGGGGGCGTCTCCTACAATGAGCAGTTCTTC.

This clone was seen a handful of times. The chain joins TRBV11-3 to TRBJ1-6; D remains ambiguous. This CDR3 has 14 residues. Trimming removed 0 bases from V and 8 bases from J, with 8 bases in between. The germline V gene encodes CDR1 SGHNT and CDR2 YENEEA. In DNA form, the CDR3 reads TGTGCCAGCAGCTTAGAAGCCACAGATTCACCCCTCCACTTT. It translates to CASSLEATDSPLHF.

This chain connects TRBV5-8 to TRBJ1-1; 7 bases line up with TRBD1. Germline V gives CDR1 SGHTS, CDR2 YDEGEE. Germline trimming cut 4 bases from V and 4 bases from J; bases unmatched to any gene: 10. The CDR3 loop spans 15 amino acids. The CDR3 DNA reads TGTGCCAGCAGCCCCTCGACAGGGATCGGCACTGAAGCTTTCTTT. Its protein product is CASSPSTGIGTEAFF.

This clone has just a few counts. The chain recombines TRBV2 with TRBJ2-1, with 10 bases fitting TRBD1. The ends lost 6 bases at V and 1 base at J; junction bases unmatched: 3. This CDR3 spans 15 amino acids. Germline lookup yields CDR1 SNHLY and CDR2 FYNNEI. The CDR3, as DNA: TGTGCCAGCAGAGGGACAGGGGCTTCCTACAATGAGCAGTTCTTC. It is translated as CASRGTGASYNEQFF.

The chain couples TRBV11-2 to TRBJ1-2, with 8 nucleotides matching TRBD1. The length of the CDR3 is 17 residues. Germline CDR1 reads SGHAT; CDR2 reads FQNNGV. V gave up 1 base and J gave up 3 bases; unmatched junction bases: 10. The CDR3 loop reads CASSLGGAGGSHYGYTF. The CDR3 DNA is TGTGCCAGCAGCTTAGGTGGGGCAGGGGGCTCCCACTATGGCTACACCTTC.

V and J are TRBV9 and TRBJ2-3, with 9 positions matching TRBD2. The V gene end was trimmed by 1 base and the J gene end by 2 bases; junction bases not matched to a gene: 8. CDR3 length: 17 amino acids. CDR1 and CDR2 (germline): SGDLS, YYNGEE. The CDR3 nucleotides read TGTGCCAGCAGCGTACGGGTTTCTAGCGGGGTCACAGATACGCAGTATTTT. Protein product: CASSVRVSSGVTDTQYF.

This clone has just a few counts. V usage is TRBV6-5 and J usage is TRBJ2-2, with 9 bases that match TRBD1. The V and J ends lost 4 bases and 4 bases, in that order; junction bases with no gene match: 4. There are 15 residues in the CDR3. The germline V gene has CDR1 MNHEY and CDR2 SVGAGI. CDR3 amino acids: CASSWGQGSTGELFF. The CDR3 DNA reads as TGTGCCAGCAGTTGGGGACAGGGTAGCACCGGGGAGCTGTTTTTT.

To note about this clone: At the DNA level, this CDR3 is encoded by other sequences in the same sample as well. V is TRBV5-1 and J is TRBJ1-4; 9 bases align to TRBD1. Trimming cost V 2 bases and J 7 bases; bases outside gene matches: 3. Germline CDR1 SGHRS, CDR2 YFSETQ. The length of the CDR3 is 14 residues. The CDR3 loop reads CASSFGQGSEKLFF. The DNA of the CDR3 is TGCGCCAGCAGCTTTGGACAGGGGAGTGAAAAACTGTTTTTT.

The rearrangement joins TRBV29-1 to TRBJ1-2, with a possible D match to TRBD1 (6 bases). The V and J ends lost 4 bases and 8 bases respectively, with 14 bases between them. The CDR3 runs to 12 residues. The V gene's germline CDR1 is SQVTM and CDR2 ANQGSEA. This CDR3 reads CSVGRGAHGYTF. For the CDR3, the DNA is TGCAGCGTTGGTCGGGGGGCGCACGGCTACACCTTC.